The clone carrying this T cell receptor (beta chain) was found a few times. Its antigen is unknown. The use of a sample-barcoded 5' primer and a J-beta primer mix characterized a second PCR of roughly 7 to 12 cycles. Paired-end reads containing CDR3 totaled no fewer than 3 million for each sample. MiXCR, applied by TCRdb to the 5' RACE reads, yields one record per CDR3 protein. The table includes 800,000 to 1,300,000 distinct CDR3 sequences, 25% detected once. The data stem from a study of blood T cells in healthy people across ages. Whole-study context: About one barcoded beta molecule per two T cells was the capture yield of template switching.

The study, taken as a whole, reports: Roughly linear age-related decline in beta diversity appeared, significant by age approximately 43. It was not possible, with unsorted PBMCs, to conclusively compare naive and antigen-experienced cells.

This CDR3 is built from 18 residues. The germline V gene encodes CDR1 MNHEY and CDR2 SVGAGI. V lost 2 bases, J lost 0 bases, and 17 bases lay in between. These data also featured in a second study, about T cells of mothers and their children.

The J gene is TRBJ1-3, the V gene TRBV6-5, with D possibly being TRBD1 (5 bases). Sequencing was carried out using blood. This TCR derives from a girl aged 2 to 9 in good health. CDR3 residues: CASSYTGQPISSGNTIYF. CDR3 nucleotides: TGTGCCAGCAGTTACACGGGGCAGCCCATAAGCTCTGGAAACACCATATATTTT.